This entry concerns a single TCR beta chain. The data stem from a study of T cells expressing NK-cell markers. In the study overall: HCMV seropositivity characterized most of the eight sequenced donors, and seronegativity one.

TCRdb re-called the 5' RACE reads and shows each CDR3 protein once, DNA omitted. Its table lists about 460,000 distinct CDR3 sequences. This CDR3 has 14 amino acids. Per the germline V gene, CDR1 is KGHSH and CDR2 is LQKENI. The receptor was derived from a woman aged 50 to 60 in good health. The rearrangement joins TRBV18 to TRBJ2-4. The source material was blood T cells: a sorted CD56 or NKG2C T cell subset, CD4+ or CD8+ T cells, or bulk PBMC T cells (not recorded which). The CDR3 loop is CASSPDVAKNIQYF.